This is a list of T cell receptor beta chains from one sample in a study of T cells in Graves' hyperthyroidism and ophthalmopathy. MiXCR, run by TCRdb on the multiplex PCR reads, gives a single entry per CDR3 protein. The table shows 450,000 to 500,000 distinct CDR3 sequences, with 22% occurring only once. Sequenced input: blood. The receptors were sampled from a woman between 65 and 79 years old with Graves' ophthalmopathy. The CDR3 runs from the conserved cysteine through the conserved F or W. The D gene is left open where the match is weak. Some rows mark clone size as missing; the rest say once, few, many or name a class of expanded clone.

D gene: -; V gene: TRBV6-1; clone size: many; J gene: TRBJ1-5; CDR3 protein: CASRPGQSNQPQHF; CDR3 DNA: TGTGCCAGCAGACCCGGACAGTCCAATCAGCCCCAGCATTTT
D gene: -; V gene: TRBV7-2; clone size: -; J gene: TRBJ1-1; CDR3 protein: CASERGLNTEAFF; CDR3 DNA: TGTGCCAGTGAACGGGGCTTGAACACTGAAGCTTTCTTT
D gene: -; V gene: TRBV4-3; clone size: -; J gene: TRBJ1-4; CDR3 protein: CASSQVSSGEKLFF; CDR3 DNA: TGCGCCAGCAGCCAAGTTAGTAGCGGGGAAAAACTGTTTTTT
D gene: TRBD1; V gene: TRBV19; clone size: -; J gene: TRBJ2-3; CDR3 protein: CASSPLQGGKDTQYF; CDR3 DNA: TGTGCCAGTAGTCCTTTACAGGGGGGTAAAGATACGCAGTATTTT
D gene: -; V gene: TRBV20-1; clone size: -; J gene: TRBJ1-5; CDR3 protein: CSALAGAGNQPQHF; CDR3 DNA: TGCAGTGCGTTGGCGGGGGCTGGCAATCAGCCCCAGCATTTT
D gene: -; V gene: TRBV13; clone size: -; J gene: TRBJ1-1; CDR3 protein: CASRVQGSNTEAFF; CDR3 DNA: TGTGCCAGCAGAGTACAAGGATCCAACACTGAAGCTTTCTTT
D gene: TRBD1; V gene: TRBV12-3/TRBV12-4; clone size: many; J gene: TRBJ1-2; CDR3 protein: CANRQGSGYTF; CDR3 DNA: TGTGCCAACCGACAGGGGTCTGGCTACACCTTC
D gene: -; V gene: TRBV6-5; clone size: -; J gene: TRBJ2-3; CDR3 protein: CASSYSPAGDTQYF; CDR3 DNA: TGTGCCAGCAGTTACTCTCCGGCAGGGGATACGCAGTATTTT
D gene: TRBD2; V gene: TRBV28; clone size: many; J gene: TRBJ2-5; CDR3 protein: CASSSLAGGGQETQYF; CDR3 DNA: TGTGCCAGCAGTTCCCTAGCGGGAGGAGGCCAAGAGACCCAGTACTTC
D gene: -; V gene: TRBV4-1; clone size: -; J gene: TRBJ1-1; CDR3 protein: CASSQDAAARAFF; CDR3 DNA: TGCGCCAGCAGCCAAGATGCTGCCGCCAGAGCTTTCTTT